Below are 12 T cell receptor beta chains sequenced from a single sample in a study of T cells in Graves' hyperthyroidism and ophthalmopathy. RNA transcripts were the template for amplifying TCR beta CDR3 regions. HTBI primers were the set used in a first-round RT-PCR of the TCR CDR3. TCRdb recomputed calls from the multiplex PCR reads with MiXCR, one row per CDR3 protein. The top ten clones hold roughly 10% of a sample with about 700,000 distinct CDR3 sequences, less than 15% of them seen once. Specimen: blood. The receptors were gathered from a woman between 18 and 29 years old with Graves' hyperthyroidism.

This clonotype was counted only a few times. The chain carries TRBV28 and TRBJ1-1; D possibly corresponds to TRBD1 (6 bases). CDR3 length: 13 amino acids. Germline-derived CDR1 and CDR2 are MDHEN and SYDVKM. V shed 5 bases and J shed 4 bases, with 11 bases lying between them. In nucleotides, the CDR3 is TGTGCCAGCAGTGTCCCAGGGGCCACTGAAGCTTTCTTT. Its protein product is CASSVPGATEAFF. Based on the CDR3 plus reference TRBV28 and TRBJ1-1, the full variable domain is DVKVTQSSRYLVKRTGEKVFLECVQDMDHENMFWYRQDPGLGLRLIYFSYDVKMKEKGDIPEGYSVSREKKERFSLILESASTNQTSMYLCASSVPGATEAFFGQGTRLTVV.

V is TRBV29-1 and J is TRBJ2-1, with 9 bases that match TRBD2. After removal of 4 bases from V and 2 bases from J, the junction contained 3 bases not matched to a gene. The CDR3 runs 14 residues. Germline CDR1 reads SQVTM; CDR2 reads ANQGSEA. The CDR3 loop is CSVGREGPYNEQFF. The CDR3 coding sequence is TGCAGCGTTGGGCGGGAGGGCCCCTACAATGAGCAGTTCTTC.

This clonotype was seen at least ten times. The V and J genes are TRBV27 and TRBJ1-2, with D maybe TRBD1 (6 bases). Trimming took off 0 bases at V and 8 bases at J, with 13 bases between the two ends. Germline V gene sequence: CDR1 MNHEY, CDR2 SMNVEV (reference sequence). The CDR3 covers 14 residues. The CDR3 here is CASSLSGHGLGYTF. Written as DNA, the CDR3 is TGTGCCAGCAGTTTATCGGGACACGGGCTAGGCTACACCTTC.

In this sample, this clonotype turned up many times. The gene calls are TRBV11-2 and TRBJ2-1; TRBD2 agrees at 12 bases. The germline V gene encodes CDR1 SGHAT and CDR2 FQNNGV. Trimming cost V 5 bases and J 7 bases; bases outside gene matches: 6. The CDR3 has 15 residues. CDR3 residues: CASSPTSGSMNEQFF. The DNA for the CDR3 is TGTGCCAGCAGCCCGACTAGCGGGAGTATGAATGAGCAGTTCTTC.

The chain has TRBV7-2 and TRBJ2-1; possible D gene TRBD2, 5 bases. V lost 4 bases, J lost 5 bases, and 12 bases lay in between. Germline CDR1 SGHTA, CDR2 FQGNSA. The CDR3 runs to 14 residues. The CDR3, as DNA: TGTGCCAGCAGCTCTCTAACTAGGGACAATGAGCAGTTCTTC. Protein product: CASSSLTRDNEQFF. Looking up the rest from reference TRBV7-2 and TRBJ2-1 gives the full variable domain: GAGVSQSPSNKVTEKGKDVELRCDPISGHTALYWYRQSLGQGLEFLIYFQGNSAPDKSGLPSDRFSAERTGGSVSTLTIQRTQQEDSAVYLCASSSLTRDNEQFFGPGTRLTVL.

This clonotype was counted many times. V gene TRBV11-3 combines with J gene TRBJ2-7, with D unclear. Germline CDR1 and CDR2: SGHNT and YENEEA. With 4 bases removed from V and 0 bases from J, the gap between germline ends came to 13 bases. The CDR3 spans 15 residues. The CDR3 loop is CASSSGAGRSYEQYF. CDR3 in DNA: TGTGCCAGCAGCTCAGGTGCCGGCCGCTCCTACGAGCAGTACTTC.

Notes on this clonotype: Compared with germline, one end of the junction differs, possibly owing to a read error. The CDR3 nucleotides are TGTGCCGGCTCATTGGGACAGAAGAACACTGAAGCTTTCTTT. Translating gives CAGSLGQKNTEAFF. V usage is TRBV18 and J usage is TRBJ1-1; the match to TRBD1 covers 7 bases. CDR3 length: 14 amino acids. Germline-derived CDR1 and CDR2 are KGHSH and LQKENI.

This sequence joins TRBV13 and TRBJ2-1; 7 bases align to TRBD2. The CDR3 is 13 residues long. Trimming at V came to 8 bases and at J to 10 bases, leaving 11 bases not matched to a gene. CDR1 PRHDT and CDR2 FYEKMQ come from the germline V gene (reference sequence). The DNA of the CDR3 is TGTGCCAGCCCCTCATCAAAAGCGGGAGAGCAGTTCTTC. Translation: CASPSSKAGEQFF.

There are a few counts of this clonotype. This chain links TRBV9 with TRBJ2-1; 8 bases agree with TRBD2. With V trimmed by 4 bases and J by 6 bases, 15 bases remained unmatched. CDR1 is SGDLS, CDR2 YYNGEE, per germline. The CDR3 consists of 17 residues. The CDR3 nucleotides are TGTGCCAGCAGCCCCAGAGCGGGAGCCACCCCCGCCAATGAGCAGTTCTTC. Translated: CASSPRAGATPANEQFF.

At least ten counts were recorded for this clonotype. This chain links TRBV7-2 with TRBJ2-3; 8 bases agree with TRBD2. V gave up 5 bases and J gave up 4 bases; unmatched junction bases: 14. The CDR3 runs 17 residues. Per the germline V gene, CDR1 is SGHTA and CDR2 is FQGNSA. The CDR3 reads CASSPEFSGGPSDTQYF. The CDR3, as DNA: TGTGCCAGCAGCCCCGAGTTTTCGGGAGGGCCCTCAGATACGCAGTATTTT.

V and J are TRBV20-1 and TRBJ1-1; D gene unclear. CDR3 length: 13 amino acids. The germline V gene encodes CDR1 DFQATT and CDR2 SNEGSKA (reference sequence). Trimming removed 0 bases at V and 2 bases at J, with 7 bases between. The CDR3: CSARDDPNTEAFF. CDR3 DNA sequence: TGCAGTGCTAGAGACGACCCCAACACTGAAGCTTTCTTT.

There are many counts of this clonotype. In DNA, the CDR3 is TGTGCCAGCTCCCGGACAGCGACGGCTGAAAAACTGTTTTTT. This encodes CASSRTATAEKLFF. V and J are TRBV18 and TRBJ1-4; maybe TRBD1 (6 bases). Per germline, CDR1 KGHSH and CDR2 LQKENI. CDR3 length: 14 amino acids. Trimming removed 6 bases from V and 7 bases from J, with 15 bases in between.